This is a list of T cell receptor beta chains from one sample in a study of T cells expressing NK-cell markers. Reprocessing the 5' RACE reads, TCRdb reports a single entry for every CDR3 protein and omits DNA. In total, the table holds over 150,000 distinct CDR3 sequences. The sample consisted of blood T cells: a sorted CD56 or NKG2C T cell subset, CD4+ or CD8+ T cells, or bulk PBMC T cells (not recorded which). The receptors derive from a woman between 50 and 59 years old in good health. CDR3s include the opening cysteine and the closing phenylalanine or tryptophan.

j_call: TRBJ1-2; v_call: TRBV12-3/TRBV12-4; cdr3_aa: CASSSLDGNYGYTF
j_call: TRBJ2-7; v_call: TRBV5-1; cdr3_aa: CASSLEIALGEQYF
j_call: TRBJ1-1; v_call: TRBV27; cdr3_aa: CASTPGQGTEAFF
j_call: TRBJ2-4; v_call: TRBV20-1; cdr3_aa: CSARGGITSLLNIQYF
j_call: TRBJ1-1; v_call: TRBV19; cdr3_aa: CASNPKGGTEAFF
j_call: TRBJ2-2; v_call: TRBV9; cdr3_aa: CASSVHSRGELFF
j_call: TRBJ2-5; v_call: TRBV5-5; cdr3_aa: CASSSLRTALQETQYF
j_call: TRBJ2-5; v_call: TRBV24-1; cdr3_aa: CATSDPGTGPQETQYF
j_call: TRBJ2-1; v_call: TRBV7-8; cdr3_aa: CASSLAIRGDEQFF
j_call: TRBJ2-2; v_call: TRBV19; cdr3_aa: CASSIWGDTGELFF
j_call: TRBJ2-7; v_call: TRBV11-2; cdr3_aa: CASSLGDRQGRQYF
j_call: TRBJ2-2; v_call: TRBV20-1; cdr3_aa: CSARDPGLASGELFF
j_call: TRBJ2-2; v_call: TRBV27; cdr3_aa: CASRTGTGAGELFF
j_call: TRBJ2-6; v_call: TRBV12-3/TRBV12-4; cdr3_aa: CASSLRWGLSSSGANVLTF
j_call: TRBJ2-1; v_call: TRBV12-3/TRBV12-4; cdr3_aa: CASTLESLDEQFF
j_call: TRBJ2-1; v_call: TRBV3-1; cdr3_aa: CASSPNAGTRRNEQFF
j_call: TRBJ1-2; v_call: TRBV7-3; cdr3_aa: CASSPNGGDGYTF
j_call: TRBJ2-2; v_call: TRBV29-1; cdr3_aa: CSILSTGELFF
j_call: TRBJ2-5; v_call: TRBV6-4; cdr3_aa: CASSDSIGGGTETQYF
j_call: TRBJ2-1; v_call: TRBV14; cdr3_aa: CASSPGTVTYNEQFF
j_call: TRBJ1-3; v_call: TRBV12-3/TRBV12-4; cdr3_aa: CASSGLGSGNTIYF
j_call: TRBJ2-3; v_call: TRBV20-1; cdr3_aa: CSAGTTRLSNSSTDTQYF
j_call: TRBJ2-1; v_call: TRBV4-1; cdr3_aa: CASSRLVRGEQFF
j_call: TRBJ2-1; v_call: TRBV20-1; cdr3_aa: CSARDRGGTGTSATYNEQFF
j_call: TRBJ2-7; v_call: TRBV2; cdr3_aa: CASSEAYSYEQYF
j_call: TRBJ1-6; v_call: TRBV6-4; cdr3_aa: CASSEGDNSPLHF
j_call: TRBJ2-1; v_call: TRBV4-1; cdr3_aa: CASSRSTSSDEQFF
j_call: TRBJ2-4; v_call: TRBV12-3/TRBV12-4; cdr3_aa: CASSSIGNIQYF
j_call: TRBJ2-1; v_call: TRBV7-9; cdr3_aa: CASISPGGLDGYEQFF
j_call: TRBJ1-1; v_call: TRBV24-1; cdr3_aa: CATRRGGNTEAFF
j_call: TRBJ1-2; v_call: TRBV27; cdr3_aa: CASSLSQGALSYYGYTF
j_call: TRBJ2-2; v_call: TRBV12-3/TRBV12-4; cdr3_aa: CASSLRTSGRLGELFF
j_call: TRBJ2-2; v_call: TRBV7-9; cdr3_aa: CASSLVLPGELFF
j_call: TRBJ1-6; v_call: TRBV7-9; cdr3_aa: CASSSNAPEWGYNSPLHF
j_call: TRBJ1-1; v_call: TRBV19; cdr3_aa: CASCPGTAEAFF
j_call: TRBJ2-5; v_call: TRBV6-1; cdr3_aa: CASSRGLAVKETQYF
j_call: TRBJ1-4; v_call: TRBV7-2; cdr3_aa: CASSRGQGAADNEKLFF
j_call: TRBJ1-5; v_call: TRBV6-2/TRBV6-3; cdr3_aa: CASSYSKVVTFEPQHF
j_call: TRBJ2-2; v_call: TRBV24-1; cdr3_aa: CATSEGTGRNTGELFF
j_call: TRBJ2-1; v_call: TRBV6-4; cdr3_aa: CASNRPVNEQFF
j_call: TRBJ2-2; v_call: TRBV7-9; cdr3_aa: CASSTTRDRVITGELFF
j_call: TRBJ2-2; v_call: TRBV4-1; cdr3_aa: CASSQASGGLAGPTGELFF
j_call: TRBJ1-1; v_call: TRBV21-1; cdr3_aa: CASSPPTKAPRQGEAAFF
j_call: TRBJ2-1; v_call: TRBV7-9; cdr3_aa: CASGPPSGTDEQFF
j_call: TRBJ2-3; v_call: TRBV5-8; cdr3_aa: CASSSGPYTDTQYF
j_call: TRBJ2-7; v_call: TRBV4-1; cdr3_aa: CASSLLGSGSYEQYF
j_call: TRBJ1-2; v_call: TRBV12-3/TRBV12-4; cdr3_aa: CASSLVMGTRHSGYTF
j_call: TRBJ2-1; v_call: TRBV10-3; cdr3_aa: CAIQEAGGPGYNEQFF
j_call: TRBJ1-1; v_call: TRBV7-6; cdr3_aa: CASSPTKKTEAFF
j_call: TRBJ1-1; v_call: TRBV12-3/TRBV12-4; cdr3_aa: CASSEGGLNTEAFF
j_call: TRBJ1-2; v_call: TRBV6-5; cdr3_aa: CASSSTTAIANYGYTF